Following are 9 T cell receptor beta chains from one sample sequenced in a study of cytomegalovirus exposure and HLA in healthy donors. Libraries were prepared by immunoSEQ multiplex PCR; TCRdb keeps only in-frame clonotypes and omits some of them. The data show about 350,000 clones, approximately 90% seen once. The sequencing input was PBMCs. Receptors were obtained from a woman aged 25 to 39 in good health and CMV-seropositive.

The CDR3 loop is CAWRATTNTGELFF. CDR3 DNA sequence: TGTGCCTGGAGGGCGACAACGAACACCGGGGAGCTGTTTTTT. The rearrangement links TRBV30 to TRBJ2-2; no firm D call. This CDR3 comprises 14 residues. CDR1 GTSNPN and CDR2 SVGIG come from the germline V gene (reference sequence). V gave up 3 bases and J gave up 0 bases, with 8 bases separating them.

This rearrangement joins TRBV5-1 to TRBJ2-1, with a possible D match to TRBD2 (6 bases). Germline V CDR1 and CDR2: SGHRS, YFSETQ. Trimming shortened V by 0 bases and J by 8 bases, and 18 bases separated the two germline ends. This CDR3 is built from 16 residues. Here the CDR3 reads CASSLDQAGPGDEQFF. The CDR3 bases are TGCGCCAGCAGCTTGGATCAAGCGGGCCCTGGGGATGAGCAGTTCTTC.

V is TRBV28 and J is TRBJ2-7; D remains unclear. CDR1 and CDR2 from the germline V gene are MDHEN and SYDVKM. The CDR3 covers 13 residues. Trimming pared 3 bases from V and 0 bases from J, leaving 6 bases between. DNA for the CDR3: TGTGCCAGCAGTTTTCGGAGCTCCTACGAGCAGTACTTC. It translates to CASSFRSSYEQYF. Combining the CDR3 with reference TRBV28 and TRBJ2-7 gives the whole variable domain DVKVTQSSRYLVKRTGEKVFLECVQDMDHENMFWYRQDPGLGLRLIYFSYDVKMKEKGDIPEGYSVSREKKERFSLILESASTNQTSMYLCASSFRSSYEQYFGPGTRLTVT.

In this sample, this clone turned up a few times. The V call is TRBV25-1, the J call TRBJ1-5; D call uncertain. This CDR3 has 10 residues. Per the germline V gene, CDR1 is MGHDK and CDR2 is SYGVNS. V was shortened by 9 bases and J by 4 bases, with 4 bases between the two germline ends. CDR3 in amino acids: CASPNQPQHF. CDR3 DNA: TGTGCCAGTCCGAATCAGCCCCAGCATTTT. Looking up the rest from reference TRBV25-1 and TRBJ1-5 gives the full variable domain: EADIYQTPRYLVIGTGKKITLECSQTMGHDKMYWYQQDPGMELHLIHYSYGVNSTEKGDLSSESTVSRIRTEHFPLTLESARPSHTSQYLCASPNQPQHFGDGTRLSIL.

The V gene is TRBV5-1, the J gene TRBJ2-2, with TRBD1 matching over 7 bases. Germline V CDR1 and CDR2: SGHRS, YFSETQ. The CDR3 is made up of 14 amino acids. Germline trimming cut 5 bases from V and 5 bases from J; bases unmatched to any gene: 6. The CDR3 is CASSFRQGTGELFF. CDR3 in DNA: TGCGCCAGCAGTTTTCGACAGGGAACCGGGGAGCTGTTTTTT.

The gene calls are TRBV5-6 and TRBJ2-7; TRBD2 aligns across 11 bases. Germline V gene lookup returns CDR1 SGHDT and CDR2 YYEEEE. CDR3 size: 17 residues. V was clipped by 0 bases and J by 1 base; unmatched bases: 6. This CDR3 is CASSLEVAGGPSYEQYF. CDR3 sequence (DNA): TGTGCCAGCAGCTTGGAAGTAGCGGGAGGGCCTTCCTACGAGCAGTACTTC.

This rearrangement joins TRBV6-6 to TRBJ2-7; 7 bases are shared with TRBD1. This CDR3 has 14 amino acids. Germline CDR1 MNHNY, CDR2 SVGAGI (reference sequence). Trimming removed 4 bases from V and 3 bases from J; junction bases left unmatched: 6. In DNA form, the CDR3 reads TGTGCCAGCAGTTCCCCGGGACAGATCTACGAGCAGTACTTC. Encoded protein: CASSSPGQIYEQYF.

The J gene is TRBJ1-1, the V gene TRBV7-6; no definite D call. The CDR3 runs to 17 residues. Germline lookup yields CDR1 SGHVS and CDR2 FNYEAQ. The V and J ends lost 1 base and 2 bases respectively, with 17 bases between them. The chain's CDR3 is CASSLGHERRPNTEAFF. The CDR3 DNA is TGTGCCAGCAGCTTAGGGCACGAGAGGCGGCCTAACACTGAAGCTTTCTTT.

The genes are TRBV21-1 and TRBJ2-5; the table's D call, TRBD1, was not checked against the DNA. TRBV21-1 is a documented pseudogene. CDR3 size: 17 residues. In DNA form, the CDR3 reads TGTGCCAGCAGCCCTTTTCCGGGACAGGAGATGAGGGAGACCCAGTACTTC. It encodes CASSPFPGQEMRETQYF.